The following is a T cell receptor beta chain sequence with its context. No antigen is known for it. The sample originates from a study of cytomegalovirus exposure and HLA in healthy donors. Overall study: Earlier, 95 million to 120 million unique TCR beta sequences were recovered from 170 million or so T cells by an analysis. Whole-study findings and limits: There were around 160 TCR beta chains listed as cytomegalovirus-associated. V- and J-gene trimming of TCR beta was linked (in a later analysis) to a missense DCLRE1C variant. A later analysis reportedly identified an Asian-associated ancestry cluster as carrying fewer N-insertions than the roughly 720-donor mean.

Primers for the PCR totalled 60 Vbeta and 13 Jbeta. The method was immunoSEQ multiplex PCR; TCRdb's version includes in-frame clones alone and lacks a portion of them. Of some 160,000 clones in the sample, over 75% were seen once. The clonotype comes from a woman aged 25-40 years in good health and CMV-seronegative. The material sequenced was PBMCs.

The CDR3 coding sequence is TGTGCCAGTAGTATGGGGACAGGTCTTCTCTCTGGCTACACCTTC. It specifies CASSMGTGLLSGYTF. This chain uses TRBV19 with TRBJ1-2; TRBD1 aligns across 8 bases. V trimming: 3 bases; J trimming: 7 bases; junction bases outside the gene matches: 10. The CDR3 runs to 15 residues. CDR1 LNHDA and CDR2 SQIVND come from the germline V gene (reference sequence).